Here is one T cell receptor (beta chain) with its context. Its antigen is not known. This may stem from a read error, because a much larger clone lies one nucleotide away. This sample was taken from a study of breast tumors, draining lymph nodes, adjacent tissues. Study-wide results and limits: That most tumor T cells come from lymph nodes remained unproven. Tumors had less TCR diversity than lymph nodes, more than nontumor tissue. Luminal-like breast cancer showed significantly higher tumor–nontumor repertoire similarity than basal-like.

The CDR3 is made up of 12 amino acids. Germline CDR1 and CDR2: MNHEY and SMNVEV (reference sequence). V was clipped by 11 bases and J by 3 bases; unmatched bases: 6. TCRdb passed the multiplex PCR reads through MiXCR, listing each CDR3 protein once. This sample carries some 14,000 distinct CDR3 sequences, roughly 60% of them seen once, and the ten largest clones take 49%. The chain employs TRBV27 and TRBJ2-5; 7 bases line up with TRBD2. This receptor was obtained from a female donor with breast cancer. Some clones in this sample may be carry-over from other donors' samples. Material: tumor-adjacent breast tissue. CDR3 nucleotides: TGTGCCTGTGGCGGGAGAGAAGAGACCCAGTACTTC. Translation: CACGGREETQYF.